Listed below are T cell receptor beta chains from one sample, sequenced in a study of T cell repertoires in cytomegalovirus infection. No antigen has been identified for these receptors. A single record per CDR3 protein comes from TCRdb applying MiXCR to the reads. Among around 900,000 distinct CDR3 sequences listed, about a third were seen once. Sequenced here: cultured CD8+ T cells from PBMCs, sampled from culture after CMV antigen stimulation. The receptor source for this set is a human donor in good health (CMV status not recorded). Some clones in this sample may be carry-over from other donors' samples. CDR3s include the opening cysteine and the closing phenylalanine or tryptophan. Each record gives: J gene, D gene, clone size, V gene, CDR3 protein, CDR3 DNA. A D gene is named only where the DNA matches it firmly. Rows may omit the clone size; those that give it use once, few, many or a size class.

J: TRBJ2-4; D: TRBD2; size: many; V: TRBV7-6; CDR3: CASSTSHSGGDIQYF; DNA: TGTGCCAGCAGCACCAGCCATAGCGGGGGTGACATTCAGTACTTC
J: TRBJ2-4; D: TRBD1; size: -; V: TRBV7-2; CDR3: CASSSPGGKNIQYF; DNA: TGTGCCAGCAGCTCTCCAGGGGGCAAAAACATTCAGTACTTC
J: TRBJ2-3; D: -; size: -; V: TRBV7-9; CDR3: CASSLDIRMGTDTQYF; DNA: TGTGCCAGCAGCTTAGATATCCGTATGGGCACAGATACGCAGTATTTT
J: TRBJ2-5; D: -; size: -; V: TRBV4-1; CDR3: CASSQEWGETQYF; DNA: TGCGCCAGCAGCCAAGAATGGGGGGAGACCCAGTACTTC
J: TRBJ1-4; D: -; size: -; V: TRBV6-2/TRBV6-3; CDR3: CASSHDSDNEKLFF; DNA: TGTGCCAGCAGTCACGACAGCGATAATGAAAAACTGTTTTTT
J: TRBJ2-5; D: -; size: -; V: TRBV2; CDR3: CASIPRGKETQYF; DNA: TGTGCCAGCATTCCCAGGGGAAAAGAGACCCAGTACTTC
J: TRBJ2-1; D: TRBD2; size: once; V: TRBV7-9; CDR3: CASSPLAGAATNGQFF; DNA: TGTGCCAGCAGCCCGTTAGCGGGGGCCGCGACCAATGGGCAGTTCTTC
J: TRBJ2-3; D: TRBD2; size: -; V: TRBV6-1; CDR3: CASSDRTSGGNTDTQYF; DNA: TGTGCCAGCAGTGATCGGACTAGCGGGGGGAACACAGATACGCAGTATTTT
J: TRBJ2-1; D: -; size: -; V: TRBV3-1; CDR3: CASSQDIILSGGTPRVNEQFF; DNA: TGTGCCAGCAGCCAAGATATTATTCTTTCGGGGGGCACCCCGCGGGTCAATGAGCAGTTCTTC
J: TRBJ2-1; D: -; size: few; V: TRBV6-1; CDR3: CASSPSADYNEQFF; DNA: TGTGCCAGCAGTCCTTCTGCGGACTACAATGAGCAGTTCTTC
J: TRBJ2-2; D: -; size: -; V: TRBV7-6; CDR3: CASSPRAGASGELFF; DNA: TGTGCCAGCAGCCCCCGGGCAGGGGCATCCGGGGAGCTGTTTTTT
J: TRBJ2-5; D: -; size: -; V: TRBV7-9; CDR3: CASSLGTGFQETQYF; DNA: TGTGCCAGCAGCTTAGGCACAGGATTCCAAGAGACCCAGTACTTC
J: TRBJ1-5; D: -; size: many; V: TRBV6-2/TRBV6-3; CDR3: CASKGVQGFGNQPQHF; DNA: TGTGCCAGCAAGGGGGTGCAGGGTTTTGGCAATCAGCCCCAGCATTTT
J: TRBJ2-2; D: TRBD1; size: -; V: TRBV5-1; CDR3: CASSLAPGQGYTGELFF; DNA: TGCGCCAGCAGCTTGGCCCCGGGACAGGGGTACACCGGGGAGCTGTTTTTT
J: TRBJ1-4; D: -; size: once; V: TRBV6-6; CDR3: CASSLLRSNNEKLFF; DNA: TGTGCCAGCAGCCTCCTCCGAAGTAATAATGAAAAACTGTTTTTT
J: TRBJ2-3; D: TRBD1; size: -; V: TRBV4-1; CDR3: CASSYWTGGTDTQYF; DNA: TGCGCCAGCAGCTACTGGACAGGGGGCACAGATACGCAGTATTTT
J: TRBJ1-3; D: TRBD1; size: -; V: TRBV4-1; CDR3: CASSLERDSSGNTIYF; DNA: TGCGCCAGCAGCCTAGAACGGGACAGCTCTGGAAACACCATATATTTT
J: TRBJ1-1; D: TRBD1; size: -; V: TRBV14; CDR3: CASSPPAGQGIAFF; DNA: TGTGCCAGCAGCCCCCCCGCGGGACAGGGGATCGCTTTCTTT
J: TRBJ2-5; D: -; size: many; V: TRBV12-3/TRBV12-4; CDR3: CASSLEAGRETQYF; DNA: TGTGCCAGCAGTTTAGAAGCAGGACGGGAGACCCAGTACTTC
J: TRBJ1-1; D: -; size: -; V: TRBV6-6; CDR3: CASRTPAEAFF; DNA: TGTGCCAGCAGGACCCCCGCTGAAGCTTTCTTT
J: TRBJ2-5; D: TRBD2; size: -; V: TRBV27; CDR3: CASSFGVAGQETQYF; DNA: TGTGCCAGCAGTTTCGGGGTAGCGGGGCAAGAGACCCAGTACTTC
J: TRBJ1-1; D: -; size: -; V: TRBV4-1; CDR3: CASSQVGGSTEAFF; DNA: TGTGCCAGCAGCCAAGTGGGAGGGAGCACTGAAGCTTTCTTT